This T cell receptor beta chain was found in a study of T cells in Graves' hyperthyroidism and ophthalmopathy. Germline V gene data show CDR1 as DFQATT and CDR2 as SNEGSKA (reference sequence). V lost 6 bases to trimming and J lost 0 bases; unmatched junction nucleotides: 10. The CDR3 spans 15 residues. The TCR beta CDR3 regions underwent amplification using RNA transcripts as the source. A set of HTBI primers served as the primers for a first-round RT-PCR of the TCR CDR3. MiXCR, applied by TCRdb to the multiplex PCR reads, yields one record per CDR3 protein. The sample records 450,000 to 700,000 distinct CDR3 sequences, 46% being singletons. This clonotype was seen many times.

The sequenced sample consisted of peripheral blood or thyroid tissue (not recorded which). The chain is built from TRBV20-1 and TRBJ2-7, with 8 bases lining up with TRBD2. The TCR was taken from an adult woman with Graves' disease, either hyperthyroidism or ophthalmopathy (not recorded which). The CDR3 DNA reads as TGCAGTGCACTCTCCCCGGGAGGGGGCTCCTACGAGCAGTACTTC. The encoded protein is CSALSPGGGSYEQYF.